The 23 T cell receptor beta chains below were found in one sample sequenced in a study of response to subunit inactivated influenza vaccine. TCRdb independently ran MiXCR on the RT-PCR reads; one entry per CDR3 protein. The table has a few hundred thousand distinct CDR3 sequences, approximately 23% seen once. Sequencing was performed on PBMCs from blood, taken 21 months after vaccination. Receptors originate from a man aged 45 to 75 who received an inactivated influenza vaccine.

This chain connects TRBV3-1 to TRBJ2-1; D remains unclear. The CDR3 extends over 14 amino acids. V shed 3 bases and J shed 2 bases, with 8 bases lying between them. CDR1 LGHDT and CDR2 YNNKEL come from the germline V gene (reference sequence). The CDR3 protein is CASSQGRTYNEQFF. CDR3 DNA: TGTGCCAGCAGCCAGGGTAGGACCTACAATGAGCAGTTCTTC.

The chain uses TRBV4-3 and TRBJ1-1; D gene uncertain. Trimming left V 0 bases short and J 5 bases short, with 7 bases between. CDR1 and CDR2 (germline): LGHNA, YSLEER. The CDR3 spans 13 residues. The CDR3 DNA is TGCGCCAGCAGCCAAGATGTGGCAACTGAAGCTTTCTTT. It specifies CASSQDVATEAFF.

The rearrangement joins TRBV4-3 to TRBJ2-2, with 7 bases matching TRBD1. The germline gives CDR1 LGHNA, CDR2 YSLEER. This CDR3 spans 15 amino acids. V lost 1 base and J lost 8; bases outside the gene matches: 7. The CDR3 protein is CASSQGTGVVGELFF. The DNA of the CDR3 is TGCGCCAGCAGCCAAGGGACAGGAGTCGTGGGGGAGCTGTTTTTT.

The chain has TRBV28 and TRBJ1-6; D gene uncertain. Germline V CDR1 and CDR2: MDHEN, SYDVKM. The CDR3 consists of 14 residues. V was trimmed by 1 base and J by 7 bases, leaving 8 bases between them. CDR3 in amino acids: CASSLFSENSPLHF. In nucleotides, the CDR3 is TGTGCCAGCAGTTTATTTAGCGAAAATTCACCCCTCCACTTT. Drawing the rest from reference TRBV28 and TRBJ1-6, the complete variable domain is DVKVTQSSRYLVKRTGEKVFLECVQDMDHENMFWYRQDPGLGLRLIYFSYDVKMKEKGDIPEGYSVSREKKERFSLILESASTNQTSMYLCASSLFSENSPLHFGNGTRLTVT.

This clonotype was counted ten times or more. The chain links TRBV18 to TRBJ1-3, with D tentatively TRBD1 (5 bases). This CDR3 is 15 amino acids long. V shed 3 bases and J shed 5 bases, with 14 bases lying between them. Per germline, CDR1 KGHSH and CDR2 LQKENI. The CDR3 here is CASSPTGTRRNTIYF. The CDR3 region has the DNA TGTGCCAGCTCACCTACCGGGACCCGCCGAAACACCATATATTTT. The full variable domain, its missing parts supplied by reference TRBV18 and TRBJ1-3, is NAGVMQNPRHLVRRRGQEARLRCSPMKGHSHVYWYRQLPEEGLKFMVYLQKENIIDESGMPKERFSAEFPKEGPSILRIQQVVRGDSAAYFCASSPTGTRRNTIYFGEGSWLTVV.

Relative to its sample, this clonotype is medium-sized. The rearrangement joins TRBV12-3 or TRBV12-4 to TRBJ1-2, with a weak D call TRBD1 (5 bases). V lost 8 bases and J lost 4, with 17 bases in between. The CDR3 covers 14 residues. The CDR3 is CASGKGLPIYGYTF. The DNA for the CDR3 is TGTGCCAGCGGGAAGGGACTTCCGATCTATGGCTACACCTTC.

This clonotype was observed many times. The chain uses TRBV12-3 or TRBV12-4 and TRBJ1-5, with D hard to call. V dropped 7 bases and J dropped 0 bases, with 7 bases sitting between them. The CDR3 length is 13 residues. This chain's CDR3 is CASKGFSNQPQHF. The CDR3 region has the DNA TGTGCCAGCAAGGGATTTAGCAATCAGCCCCAGCATTTT.

This chain uses TRBV7-2 with TRBJ1-4; TRBD1 is a possible D gene (5 bases). The CDR3 sequence is 15 residues long. Looked up from germline, CDR1 is SGHTA and CDR2 is FQGNSA. The V gene lost 1 base and the J gene lost 8 bases, with 14 bases spanning the gap. The CDR3 region is CASSLVMQGGEKLFF. The CDR3 nucleotides are TGTGCCAGCAGCTTAGTCATGCAGGGCGGGGAAAAACTGTTTTTT.

This clonotype was seen a few times. The rearrangement joins TRBV10-3 to TRBJ1-5; TRBD1 aligns across 7 bases. The trim removed 3 bases at V and 6 bases at J, leaving 5 bases unmatched. Germline V gene lookup returns CDR1 ENHRY and CDR2 SYGVKD. The CDR3 contains 14 residues. This CDR3 is CAISDRGERQPQHF. In DNA, the CDR3 is TGTGCCATCAGTGACAGGGGGGAACGTCAGCCCCAGCATTTT.

The chain uses TRBV7-2 and TRBJ1-3; TRBD1 matches at 7 bases. In germline, CDR1 is SGHTA, CDR2 FQGNSA. J was trimmed by 2 bases and V by 5 bases; bases with no gene match: 6. This CDR3 comprises 15 residues. The CDR3 nucleotides read TGTGCCAGCAGCCCGAATACAGGGGCTGGAAACACCATATATTTT. It yields the protein CASSPNTGAGNTIYF.

The rearrangement joins TRBV7-2 to TRBJ2-3; D is unclear. Deletions cut 4 bases from V and 2 bases from J, with 10 bases between. The CDR3 totals 14 residues. The germline gives CDR1 SGHTA, CDR2 FQGNSA. CDR3 sequence reads: CASSSSRITDTQYF. DNA for the CDR3: TGTGCCAGCAGCTCATCTCGGATCACAGATACGCAGTATTTT.

The CDR3: CATSSPPPLLGIPSYHNEQFF. For the CDR3, the DNA is TGTGCCACCAGCAGCCCTCCTCCGTTACTAGGTATCCCCTCCTATCACAATGAGCAGTTCTTC. The V call is TRBV15, the J call TRBJ2-1, with D possibly being TRBD2 (5 bases). The germline V and J ends were trimmed by 3 bases and 5 bases, with 32 bases remaining between them. Germline V gives CDR1 LNHNV, CDR2 YYDKDF (reference sequence). The CDR3 consists of 21 residues.

This chain uses TRBV20-1 with TRBJ1-2; 8 bases match TRBD1. With 3 bases clipped from V and 13 bases from J, the junction kept 16 bases outside the gene matches. The CDR3 length is 14 residues. The germline gives CDR1 DFQATT, CDR2 SNEGSKA (reference sequence). This CDR3 reads CSASGLAGGDMGTF. The CDR3 nucleotides are TGCAGTGCTAGCGGCTTGGCAGGGGGCGACATGGGCACCTTC.

The V gene is TRBV12-3 or TRBV12-4, the J gene TRBJ2-1; D may be TRBD2 (6 bases). Trimming removed 0 bases at V and 3 bases at J, with 9 bases between. The CDR3 loop spans 15 amino acids. The CDR3 loop is CASSLAGGLYNEQFF. The CDR3 DNA is TGTGCCAGCAGTTTAGCGGGAGGACTCTACAATGAGCAGTTCTTC.

This clonotype has more than one count but fewer than ten. The chain combines TRBV5-1 with TRBJ2-7, with a weak D call TRBD2 (5 bases). The CDR3 consists of 16 residues. Germline V gives CDR1 SGHRS, CDR2 YFSETQ. The V end was cut by 5 bases, the J end by 1 base, with 19 bases between. This CDR3 is CASRNPLVDSSYEQYF. DNA of the CDR3: TGCGCCAGCAGAAACCCCTTGGTGGACTCGTCCTACGAGCAGTACTTC.

This rearrangement joins TRBV10-3 to TRBJ1-2; D may be TRBD1 (5 bases). CDR1 ENHRY and CDR2 SYGVKD come from the germline V gene. The CDR3 covers 14 residues. Trimming stripped 0 bases from V and 0 bases from J, with 5 bases between. In nucleotides, the CDR3 is TGTGCCATCAGTGAGTCCAGGGCTAACTATGGCTACACCTTC. Translated: CAISESRANYGYTF.

This chain links TRBV7-9 with TRBJ2-1; TRBD2 is a possible D gene (5 bases). Germline CDR1 SEHNR, CDR2 FQNEAQ (reference sequence). V lost 2 bases and J 4 bases, leaving 12 bases between the germline ends. The CDR3 totals 15 residues. The CDR3 DNA follows: TGTGCCAGCAGCTTAACGAGGGAACTATACAATGAGCAGTTCTTC. It yields the protein CASSLTRELYNEQFF.

This clonotype has only a few counts. The chain joins TRBV25-1 to TRBJ2-7, with D tentatively TRBD1 or TRBD2 (5 bases each). Germline V CDR1 and CDR2: MGHDK, SYGVNS. V was pared by 1 base and J by 5 bases, with 15 bases between. The CDR3 is 15 residues long. The CDR3 loop is CASSESGRIDHEQYF. CDR3 DNA: TGTGCCAGCAGTGAATCGGGGCGGATCGACCACGAGCAGTACTTC.

The genes are TRBV20-1 and TRBJ1-6, with a tentative D call TRBD1 (5 bases). This CDR3 is built from 15 residues. Germline V lookup: CDR1 DFQATT, CDR2 SNEGSKA (reference sequence). V was clipped by 2 bases and J by 4 bases, with 12 bases between them. Written as DNA, the CDR3 is TGCAGTGCTAGAAGGACAAAATATTATAATTCACCCCTCCACTTT. Protein: CSARRTKYYNSPLHF.

The table lists this clonotype with many counts. This chain uses TRBV6-1 with TRBJ1-4; D gene ambiguous. The germline V and J ends were trimmed by 6 bases and 5 bases, with 13 bases remaining between them. Germline V gene data show CDR1 as MNHNS and CDR2 as SASEGT. The CDR3 totals 14 residues. CDR3 bases: TGTGCCAGCAGCCCGGGGTTGGGGAATGAAAAACTGTTTTTT. This codes for CASSPGLGNEKLFF.

There are a few counts of this clonotype. This sequence joins TRBV6-5 and TRBJ2-7; weak D call: TRBD2 (5 bases). The CDR3 length is 15 residues. Germline V gene data show CDR1 as MNHEY and CDR2 as SVGAGI. The ends were cut back, 3 bases at V and 2 bases at J, with 14 bases in the middle. The CDR3 DNA sequence: TGTGCCAGCAGTTATGATCTCTCGGGGACCTACGAGCAGTACTTC. This translates into CASSYDLSGTYEQYF.

This clonotype was seen once. The CDR3 bases are TGCGCCAGCAGCCAAGGCCCCCGAGGGGGACCCACCCTTAACTATGGCTACACCTTC. Protein sequence: CASSQGPRGGPTLNYGYTF. V usage is TRBV4-3 and J usage is TRBJ1-2; tentatively, D is TRBD1 (6 bases). Trimming removed 1 base from V and 1 base from J, with 22 bases in between. Germline V gives CDR1 LGHNA, CDR2 YSLEER. The CDR3 runs 19 residues.

This chain connects TRBV20-1 to TRBJ1-3; D is perhaps TRBD1 (5 bases). Trimming shortened V by 5 bases and J by 0 bases, and 17 bases separated the two germline ends. The CDR3 consists of 16 residues. Per germline, CDR1 DFQATT and CDR2 SNEGSKA (reference sequence). DNA for the CDR3: TGCAGTGCTTGGGACTCCTACCCGTTCTCTGGAAACACCATATATTTT. It is translated as CSAWDSYPFSGNTIYF.